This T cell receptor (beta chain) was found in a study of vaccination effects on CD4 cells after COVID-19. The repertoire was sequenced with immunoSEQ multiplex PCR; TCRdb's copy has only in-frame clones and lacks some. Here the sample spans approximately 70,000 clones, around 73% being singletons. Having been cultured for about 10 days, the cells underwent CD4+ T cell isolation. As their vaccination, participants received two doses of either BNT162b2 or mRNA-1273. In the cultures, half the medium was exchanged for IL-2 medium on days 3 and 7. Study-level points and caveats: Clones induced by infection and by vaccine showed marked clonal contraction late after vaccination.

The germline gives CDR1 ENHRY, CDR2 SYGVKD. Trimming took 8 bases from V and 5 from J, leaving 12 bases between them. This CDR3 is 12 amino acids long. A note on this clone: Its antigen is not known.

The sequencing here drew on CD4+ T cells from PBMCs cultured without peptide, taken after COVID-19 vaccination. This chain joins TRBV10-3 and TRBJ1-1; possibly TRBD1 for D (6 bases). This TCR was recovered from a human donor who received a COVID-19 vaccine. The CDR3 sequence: CAIQGRGTEAFF. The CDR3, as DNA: TGTGCCATCCAGGGGAGAGGGACTGAAGCTTTCTTT.